This TCR beta chain was captured by sequencing in a study of metastatic and nonmetastatic thyroid tumors. Study-level information: Comparative analysis of repertoires was undertaken across blood and tumor or nodule tissue obtained from malignant and benign thyroid patients.

This clone was seen a handful of times. Original analysis: Clinicopathological groups differed in CDR3, with these differences serving to build a distant-metastasis classifier for papillary thyroid cancer. TCRdb re-called clones via MiXCR from the PCR reads. TCRdb, not the authors, supplied the V and J calls. This table holds some 21,000 clones, roughly 14% found once. In germline, CDR1 is MNHEY, CDR2 SMNVEV (reference sequence). Trimming cost V 6 bases and J 6 bases; bases outside gene matches: 10. There are 15 residues in the CDR3. No treatment of any kind had been given to any patient before thyroid surgery.

This sequence joins TRBV27 and TRBJ2-3, with 9 positions matching TRBD1. Sequencing was done on a sample of blood. The sequence derives from a female donor with papillary thyroid cancer or a benign thyroid nodule (not recorded which). Some clones in this sample may be carry-over from other donors' samples. CDR3 coding DNA: TGTGCCAGCAGGACCCGGGACAGGGCCGAGGATACGCAGTATTTT. Residues: CASRTRDRAEDTQYF.